Listed below are T cell receptor beta chains from one sample, sequenced in a study of cytomegalovirus exposure and HLA in healthy donors. TCRdb's copy holds only in-frame clones and misses some; the assay was immunoSEQ multiplex PCR. The data hold around 200,000 clones, with approximately 80% observed a single time. Sequencing was carried out using PBMCs. The source of these receptors is a woman in her 50s in good health and CMV-seropositive. The CDR3 runs from the conserved cysteine through the conserved F or W. D genes are given only for firm matches. A row's size may be missing; if present it is once, few, many or a size class.

D,J,size,V,DNA,CDR3
TRBD2,TRBJ2-1,.,TRBV18,TGTGCCAGCTCACCGGAGGGGCTAGCGGGTGGTAATGAGCAGTTCTTC,CASSPEGLAGGNEQFF
.,TRBJ1-2,.,TRBV19,TGTGCCAGTAGTACCCTCCGGTTTGGCTACACCTTC,CASSTLRFGYTF
TRBD2,TRBJ2-3,few,TRBV11-2,TGTGCCAGCAGCTTCGGGACTAGCGGGGGAGTTGAGGATACGCAGTATTTT,CASSFGTSGGVEDTQYF
.,TRBJ1-3,.,TRBV15,TGTGCCACCAGCAGAGATCTCTGGGCAGGGAATGGAAACACCATATATTTT,CATSRDLWAGNGNTIYF
TRBD1,TRBJ1-4,.,TRBV29-1,TGCAGCGTGGCCGGTATGGGACAGGGTTTGTTTAGTGAAAAACTGTTTTTT,CSVAGMGQGLFSEKLFF
.,TRBJ2-3,.,TRBV7-6,TGTGCCAGCAGTTACCAGGGGATGAGCACAGATACGCAGTATTTT,CASSYQGMSTDTQYF
TRBD1,TRBJ1-2,.,TRBV5-1,TGCGCCAGCAGCAGGGAGGGACAGGGCTATGGCTACACCTTC,CASSREGQGYGYTF
.,TRBJ2-7,.,TRBV28,TGTGCCAGCAGTTTATTTGCAGGGGACTCCTACGAGCAGTACTTC,CASSLFAGDSYEQYF
TRBD2,TRBJ2-5,.,TRBV9,TGTGCCAGCAGCCCTGGGGGACTAGCGGGATTACAAGAGACCCAGTACTTC,CASSPGGLAGLQETQYF
.,TRBJ1-1,.,TRBV6-1,TGTGCCAGCAGTGAGATATCGGTGCGGAACACTGAAGCTTTCTTT,CASSEISVRNTEAFF
TRBD2,TRBJ2-2,.,TRBV5-1,TGCGCCACGCGACTAGCGGGGGGGAACACCGGGGAGCTGTTTTTT,CATRLAGGNTGELFF
.,TRBJ1-6,.,TRBV19,TGTGCCAGTAGTAGAGGGTCGAGCTCCTATAATTCACCCCTCCACTTT,CASSRGSSSYNSPLHF
.,TRBJ2-3,once,TRBV7-6,TGTGCCAGCAGCTTTCAAACGGGGTACTTGGATACGCAGTATTTT,CASSFQTGYLDTQYF
.,TRBJ1-2,.,TRBV7-8,TGTGCCAGCAGCTTAGGTCAGGGGCAGGCCTATGGCTACACCTTC,CASSLGQGQAYGYTF
.,TRBJ1-2,.,TRBV7-9,TGTGCCAGCAGCTTAGCGAGGCAGGGTACCCATGGCTACACCTTC,CASSLARQGTHGYTF
TRBD1,TRBJ1-2,.,TRBV4-2,TGTGCCAGCAGCCAAGGGAGCCGCAGGGGGCTCGACGGCTATGGCTACACCTTC,CASSQGSRRGLDGYGYTF
TRBD1,TRBJ2-7,once,TRBV30,TGTGCCTGGAGTGCCCGGACAGGGCGGGACGAGCAGTACTTC,CAWSARTGRDEQYF
TRBD1,TRBJ2-7,once,TRBV18,TGTGCCAGCTCACTTAGGAGACAGGGCGCCTACGAGCAGTACTTC,CASSLRRQGAYEQYF
.,TRBJ2-1,once,TRBV27,TGTGCCAGCAGTTACAGCTCCTACAATGAGCAGTTCTTC,CASSYSSYNEQFF
.,TRBJ2-7,.,TRBV5-1,TGCGCCAGCAGCTTTGTCCAGAACTACGAGCAGTACTTC,CASSFVQNYEQYF
.,TRBJ1-6,.,TRBV2,TGTGCCAGCAAGGCAGGCGCGATCTCCTATAATTCACCCCTCCACTTT,CASKAGAISYNSPLHF
TRBD2,TRBJ2-1,.,TRBV19,TGTGCCAGTAGTACCCGGGGCGGGGGACTCTACAATGAGCAGTTCTTC,CASSTRGGGLYNEQFF
.,TRBJ1-1,once,TRBV18,TGTGCCAGCTCAGCGGACAGATCCACTGAAGCTTTCTTT,CASSADRSTEAFF
TRBD1,TRBJ1-1,.,TRBV4-3,TGCGCCAGCAGCCACCCAGACAGGGAGGAGGGCGCTTTCTTT,CASSHPDREEGAFF
.,TRBJ1-5,.,TRBV19,TGTGCCAGTAGTATGGGGGGGGGCCAGCCCCAGCATTTT,CASSMGGGQPQHF
.,TRBJ1-1,.,TRBV28,TGTGCCAGCAGAGCCATTAGGGGCACTGAAGCTTTCTTT,CASRAIRGTEAFF
.,TRBJ2-4,.,TRBV27,TGTGCCAGCAGCGGACAGATCTTACTAGCCAAAAACATTCAGTACTTC,CASSGQILLAKNIQYF
TRBD1,TRBJ1-2,few,TRBV6-1,TGTGCCAGCAGTGTAGAGACAGGGGTAGACTATGGCTACACCTTC,CASSVETGVDYGYTF
TRBD1,TRBJ1-2,few,TRBV9,TGTGCCAGCAGCGGACAGGGGACTAACTATGGCTACACCTTC,CASSGQGTNYGYTF
TRBD1,TRBJ1-2,.,TRBV25-1,TGTGCCAGTGCGACAGGGGTTGGCTATGGCTACACCTTC,CASATGVGYGYTF
.,TRBJ1-4,.,TRBV19,TGTGCCAGTAGTTACTCTCCGGTCAACAATGAAAAACTGTTTTTT,CASSYSPVNNEKLFF
.,TRBJ2-4,.,TRBV18,TGTGCCAGCTCACCACCGAGGCCACTTCTAGCCAAAAACATTCAGTACTTC,CASSPPRPLLAKNIQYF
TRBD1,TRBJ2-6,.,TRBV5-1,TGCGCCAGCAGCCGGAGGACAGGAAGCAACTCTGGGGCCAACGTCCTGACTTTC,CASSRRTGSNSGANVLTF
TRBD1,TRBJ1-1,.,TRBV6-5,TGTGCCACTGGAGACAGGGGTGTTGACACTGAAGCTTTCTTT,CATGDRGVDTEAFF
.,TRBJ1-3,.,TRBV4-3,TGCGCCAGCAGCCATGGGGGGTCTGGAAACACCATATATTTT,CASSHGGSGNTIYF
.,TRBJ2-3,.,TRBV29-1,TGCAGCGTTTTGGAGCCCGGAAGCACAGATACGCAGTATTTT,CSVLEPGSTDTQYF
.,TRBJ2-5,.,TRBV5-6,TGTGCCAGCAGCAGGGGCCGGGACTCAGCCCCGGTGACCCAGTACTTC,CASSRGRDSAPVTQYF
.,TRBJ1-6,.,TRBV7-9,TGTGCCAGCAGCTTAAGTACAGGGCAGTATTCACCCCTCCACTTT,CASSLSTGQYSPLHF
TRBD1,TRBJ2-7,.,TRBV7-9,TGTGCCAGCAGCTTTTGGACAGGGACGGACGAGCAGTACTTC,CASSFWTGTDEQYF
.,TRBJ1-1,.,TRBV6-1,TGTGCCAGCAGTGAAGCGTACACCGTGAACACTGAAGCTTTCTTT,CASSEAYTVNTEAFF
.,TRBJ1-2,.,TRBV30,TGTGCCTGGAGTGTTGTGTCCTACTATGGCTACACCTTC,CAWSVVSYYGYTF
TRBD1,TRBJ1-5,.,TRBV27,TGTGCCAGCAGTCCAGGGGGCCATCAGCCCCAGCATTTT,CASSPGGHQPQHF
TRBD1,TRBJ1-2,once,TRBV29-1,TGCAGCGTTTACGGGACAGGGTCTGAGGGCTACACCTTC,CSVYGTGSEGYTF
.,TRBJ2-2,.,TRBV10-3,TGTGCCATCAGTGAGCTACAGGGAGTGAACACCGGGGAGCTGTTTTTT,CAISELQGVNTGELFF
TRBD1,TRBJ2-2,.,TRBV5-1,TGCGCCAGCAGCCCTTCCGGGACAGGGAACACCGGGGAGCTGTTTTTT,CASSPSGTGNTGELFF
TRBD1,TRBJ1-2,.,TRBV11-2,TGTGCCAGCACCCAGGGGGGAGGCGCGAACTATGGCTACACCTTC,CASTQGGGANYGYTF
.,TRBJ1-1,.,TRBV5-1,TGCGCCAGCAGCTTCCCAGGGATAGGCACTGAAGCTTTCTTT,CASSFPGIGTEAFF
.,TRBJ1-1,.,TRBV28,TGTGCCAGCAGTCTGTCTGGGAGGACTGAAGCTTTCTTT,CASSLSGRTEAFF